The following is a T cell receptor (beta chain) sequence with its context. The V gene end was trimmed by 4 bases and the J gene end by 2 bases; junction bases not matched to a gene: 8. The CDR3 sequence is 16 residues long. CDR1 SGHDT and CDR2 YYEEEE come from the germline V gene. This table comes from immunoSEQ multiplex PCR, and its TCRdb copy is limited to in-frame clones, with some not included. The sample carries about 190,000 clones, 70% to 80% recorded once. This record comes from a study of blood T cell repertoires in COVID-19. Study background: Acute and convalescent COVID-19 specimens originated in the United States, Italy and Spain.

Sequenced sample: peripheral blood. The chain is built from TRBV5-6 and TRBJ2-7, with TRBD2 matching 11 bases. The receptor was isolated from a man in his forties or fifties who had recovered from COVID-19. CDR3: CASSPPGSGRAYEQYF. The CDR3 DNA reads TGTGCCAGCAGCCCGCCGGGTAGCGGGAGGGCCTACGAGCAGTACTTC.